The rows below give T cell receptor beta chains drawn from one sample of a study of OX40 agonist ivuxolimab in advanced cancers. Using immunoSEQ multiplex PCR, the repertoire was profiled, and TCRdb retains in-frame clones only, with some absent. The table shows roughly 70,000 clones, with 80% to 90% occurring only once. Sequencing used CD4+ or CD8+ T cells sorted from blood, obtained in a trial of the OX40 agonist ivuxolimab. Source of these receptors: an adult with an advanced solid tumor such as melanoma, head and neck, liver or kidney cancer. CDR3s include the opening cysteine and the closing phenylalanine or tryptophan. Each record gives: V gene, clone size, J gene, D gene, CDR3 protein, CDR3 DNA. The D gene is left open where the match is weak. A row's size may be missing; if present it is once, few, many or a size class.

TRBV7-9	.	TRBJ2-7	.	CASSPGGTPSEQYF	TGTGCCAGCAGTCCAGGGGGGACCCCGTCCGAGCAGTACTTC
TRBV19	.	TRBJ2-7	.	CASSIGTGYVYEQYF	TGTGCCAGTAGTATAGGCACAGGGTATGTCTACGAGCAGTACTTC
TRBV5-1	.	TRBJ1-2	.	CASSLDNGPTGYTF	TGCGCCAGCAGCTTGGATAACGGGCCTACGGGCTACACCTTC
TRBV19	.	TRBJ2-6	.	CATAPLGGANVLTF	TGTGCCACCGCCCCACTTGGCGGGGCCAACGTCCTGACTTTC
TRBV19	.	TRBJ1-1	.	CASSTDSPAYGSYTEAFF	TGTGCCAGTAGTACGGATTCGCCGGCCTACGGGAGCTACACTGAAGCTTTCTTT
TRBV4-1	few	TRBJ1-4	.	CAVRLNEKLFF	TGCGCCGTTCGACTTAATGAAAAACTGTTTTTT
TRBV27	.	TRBJ2-1	.	CASSMGGGSYNEQFF	TGTGCCAGCTCCATGGGGGGCGGATCCTACAATGAGCAGTTCTTC
TRBV5-1	.	TRBJ2-1	TRBD2	CASSWARGTEGSGRTYNEQFF	TGCGCCAGCAGCTGGGCCCGGGGAACAGAGGGTAGCGGGAGGACATACAATGAGCAGTTCTTC
TRBV5-1	.	TRBJ1-6	.	CASSHEGGVSSPLHF	TGCGCCAGCAGCCACGAGGGGGGGGTAAGTTCACCCCTCCACTTT
TRBV25-1	.	TRBJ1-1	.	CASSDPGEGMNTEAFF	TGTGCCAGCAGTGACCCGGGCGAGGGTATGAACACTGAAGCTTTCTTT
TRBV18	.	TRBJ2-7	.	CASSPRFGVGYEQYF	TGTGCCAGCTCACCACGTTTTGGGGTAGGATACGAGCAGTACTTC
TRBV5-1	.	TRBJ2-7	TRBD2	CASSTVREAGGLREQYF	TGCGCCAGCAGCACAGTGAGGGAAGCGGGAGGATTGAGGGAGCAGTACTTC
TRBV30	.	TRBJ2-7	TRBD1	CAWSYGTGLEQYF	TGTGCCTGGAGTTATGGGACAGGGTTGGAGCAGTACTTC
TRBV19	.	TRBJ2-7	.	CASTHQQYF	TGTGCCAGTACGCATCAGCAGTACTTC
TRBV7-9	few	TRBJ2-7	.	CASSGSAYEQYF	TGTGCCAGCAGCGGGTCGGCCTACGAGCAGTACTTC
TRBV29-1	.	TRBJ2-1	.	CSVGSGRYNEQFF	TGCAGCGTGGGGTCCGGGCGCTACAATGAGCAGTTCTTC
TRBV11-2	.	TRBJ1-2	.	CASSLGGTAYGYTF	TGTGCCAGCAGCTTAGGCGGGACGGCTTATGGCTACACCTTC
TRBV30	once	TRBJ2-7	.	CAWNPVQGSPYEQYF	TGTGCCTGGAACCCGGTTCAGGGAAGCCCCTACGAGCAGTACTTC
TRBV19	.	TRBJ1-1	.	CASSIMTEAFF	TGTGCCAGTAGTATTATGACTGAAGCTTTCTTT
TRBV27	.	TRBJ2-1	.	CASSLLAQGGTNEQFF	TGTGCCAGCAGTTTATTAGCACAGGGTGGGACCAATGAGCAGTTCTTC
TRBV27	.	TRBJ1-1	TRBD1	CASSRGQGRTEAFF	TGTGCCAGCAGCCGTGGACAGGGGCGGACTGAAGCTTTCTTT
TRBV10-2	.	TRBJ1-1	TRBD1	CASSEVRGMNTEAFF	TGCGCCAGCAGTGAGGTCAGGGGGATGAACACTGAAGCTTTCTTT
TRBV2	.	TRBJ2-1	TRBD2	CASSEDRAGGANEQFF	TGTGCCAGCAGTGAAGATCGAGCGGGGGGTGCTAATGAGCAGTTCTTC
TRBV5-4	once	TRBJ2-1	.	CASSFAGRNNEQFF	TGTGCCAGCAGCTTTGCAGGTCGGAACAATGAGCAGTTCTTC
TRBV27	once	TRBJ2-2	.	CASSSRDSGYTGELFF	TGTGCCAGCAGTTCCCGGGACTCGGGTTACACCGGGGAGCTGTTTTTT